Below, 14 T cell receptor beta chains from the same sample are listed, as sequenced in a study of cytomegalovirus exposure and HLA in healthy donors. PCR was performed using 60 Vbeta and 13 Jbeta primers. Using immunoSEQ multiplex PCR, the repertoire was profiled, and TCRdb retains in-frame clones only, with some absent. This sample has about 270,000 clones, with just over 70% found just once. Sequencing used PBMCs. These receptors originate from a female donor in good health and CMV-seronegative.

The chain couples TRBV19 to TRBJ1-1, with a possible D match to TRBD1 (5 bases). This CDR3 contains 13 residues. V was pared by 5 bases and J by 1 base, with 8 bases between. Looked up from germline, CDR1 is LNHDA and CDR2 is SQIVND (reference sequence). The DNA of the CDR3 is TGTGCCAGTAGTGTCGGGGGGAACACTGAAGCTTTCTTT. Translation: CASSVGGNTEAFF.

J is TRBJ2-7 and V is TRBV6-1; 9 positions agree with TRBD2. CDR3 length: 16 amino acids. Germline CDR1 MNHNS, CDR2 SASEGT. V was clipped by 4 bases and J by 0 bases; unmatched bases: 7. CDR3 sequence (DNA): TGTGCCAGCAGTGTCGATCTAGCGGGAACCTCCTACGAGCAGTACTTC. This translates into CASSVDLAGTSYEQYF.

The chain is built from TRBV5-1 and TRBJ2-3; 14 nucleotides line up with TRBD2. Trimming cost V 5 bases and J 4 bases; bases outside gene matches: 6. In germline, CDR1 is SGHRS, CDR2 YFSETQ. The CDR3 has 16 amino acids. This chain's CDR3 is CASSWGLAGVPDTQYF. The CDR3 nucleotides read TGCGCCAGCAGTTGGGGACTAGCGGGAGTTCCAGATACGCAGTATTTT.

This chain links TRBV15 with TRBJ2-4; D is undetermined. The germline V gene has CDR1 LNHNV and CDR2 YYDKDF (reference sequence). This CDR3 is built from 16 residues. V lost 1 base and J 5 bases, leaving 15 bases between the germline ends. DNA of the CDR3: TGTGCCACCAGCAGAGTATCGAGGCCTCCCCAAAACATTCAGTACTTC. Its protein is CATSRVSRPPQNIQYF.

The chain has TRBV2 and TRBJ1-5; D not resolved. Germline loops: CDR1 SNHLY, CDR2 FYNNEI. This CDR3 has 14 amino acids. Trimming removed 4 bases at V and 1 base at J, with 8 bases between. CDR3 sequence reads: CASSVGPSNQPQHF. The CDR3 DNA sequence: TGTGCCAGCAGTGTGGGCCCCAGCAATCAGCCCCAGCATTTT.

This chain joins TRBV6-1 and TRBJ2-7, with 11 bases aligning to TRBD2. Germline lookup yields CDR1 MNHNS and CDR2 SASEGT. This CDR3 is 15 amino acids long. V lost 2 bases and J lost 0; bases outside the gene matches: 0. The CDR3 DNA reads as TGTGCCAGCAGTGAAACTAGCGGGAGCTCCTACGAGCAGTACTTC. It translates to CASSETSGSSYEQYF.

Notes on this clone: One junction end does not reproduce the germline sequence, and a read error may be involved. V gene TRBV6-1 combines with J gene TRBJ2-7; D possibly corresponds to TRBD1 (6 bases). Germline values: CDR1 MNHNS, CDR2 SASEGT. The CDR3 is 15 amino acids. The CDR3 spells CASSRLGGENYEQHF. DNA for the CDR3: TGTGCCAGCAGCCGATTAGGGGGTGAGAACTACGAGCAGCACTTC.

J is TRBJ2-7 and V is TRBV19; 7 bases align to TRBD2. Trimming at V came to 10 bases and at J to 2 bases, leaving 11 bases not matched to a gene. The CDR3 spans 14 residues. CDR1 and CDR2 from the germline V gene are LNHDA and SQIVND (reference sequence). CDR3 bases: TGTGCCACCTCCTTAGCGGGTGGAACCTACGAGCAGTACTTC. Translation gives CATSLAGGTYEQYF. Using reference TRBV19 and TRBJ2-7 for the parts outside the CDR3, the full variable domain is DGGITQSPKYLFRKEGQNVTLSCEQNLNHDAMYWYRQDPGQGLRLIYYSQIVNDFQKGDIAEGYSVSREKKESFPLTVTSAQKNPTAFYLCATSLAGGTYEQYFGPGTRLTVT.

V usage is TRBV11-2 and J usage is TRBJ1-1; D might be TRBD1 (5 bases). CDR1 and CDR2 from the germline V gene are SGHAT and FQNNGV. Trimming took off 6 bases at V and 6 bases at J, with 20 bases between the two ends. The CDR3 has 15 residues. DNA of the CDR3: TGTGCCAGCAGTTTGGTGTTGGGGCCTCCCCCTGAAGCTTTCTTT. This translates into CASSLVLGPPPEAFF. The full variable domain, in which reference TRBV11-2 and TRBJ1-1 provide the parts outside the CDR3, is EAGVAQSPRYKIIEKRQSVAFWCNPISGHATLYWYQQILGQGPKLLIQFQNNGVVDDSQLPKDRFSAERLKGVDSTLKIQPAKLEDSAVYLCASSLVLGPPPEAFFGQGTRLTVV.

This clone was seen a handful of times. V and J are TRBV11-3 and TRBJ2-7; 10 positions agree with TRBD2. Looked up from germline, CDR1 is SGHNT and CDR2 is YENEEA. The CDR3 runs to 15 residues. V dropped 1 base and J dropped 3; count of bases not matched to a gene: 3. The CDR3 reads CASSLVLAGNYEQYF. CDR3 bases: TGTGCCAGCAGCTTAGTACTAGCGGGAAACTACGAGCAGTACTTC. The full variable domain, in which reference TRBV11-3 and TRBJ2-7 provide the parts outside the CDR3, is EAGVVQSPRYKIIEKKQPVAFWCNPISGHNTLYWYLQNLGQGPELLIRYENEEAVDDSQLPKDRFSAERLKGVDSTLKIQPAELGDSAVYLCASSLVLAGNYEQYFGPGTRLTVT.

The V gene is TRBV6-1, the J gene TRBJ1-1, with D possibly TRBD1 on 5 matching bases. V lost 3 bases and J lost 4, with 24 bases in between. The CDR3 runs 18 residues. The germline gives CDR1 MNHNS, CDR2 SASEGT. In DNA form, the CDR3 reads TGTGCCAGCAGTGATGCGAGCGTCGGGGGGACCCGGGTCACTGAAGCTTTCTTT. Amino acid sequence: CASSDASVGGTRVTEAFF.

The rearrangement joins TRBV14 to TRBJ1-1; D unresolved. Trimming left V 4 bases short and J 3 bases short, with 3 bases between. Per germline, CDR1 SGHDN and CDR2 FVKESK. The CDR3 sequence is 11 residues long. The CDR3 sequence is CASSPDTEAFF. The CDR3 nucleotides are TGTGCCAGCAGCCCGGACACTGAAGCTTTCTTT.

The V and J genes are TRBV27 and TRBJ2-5; 8 positions match TRBD1. This CDR3 spans 14 amino acids. V dropped 5 bases and J dropped 1; count of bases not matched to a gene: 3. The germline V gene has CDR1 MNHEY and CDR2 SMNVEV (reference sequence). The CDR3: CASSPDRVQETQYF. CDR3 DNA: TGTGCCAGCAGTCCGGACAGGGTCCAAGAGACCCAGTACTTC.

This sequence joins TRBV6-5 and TRBJ2-2; D not certain. CDR3 size: 16 residues. V gave up 0 bases and J gave up 0 bases, with 8 bases separating them. Germline V CDR1 and CDR2: MNHEY, SVGAGI. The CDR3 sequence: CASSYSSLANTGELFF. CDR3 bases: TGTGCCAGCAGTTACTCGAGCCTAGCGAACACCGGGGAGCTGTTTTTT.